The entry that follows covers one TCR beta chain sequence. Its antigen is unidentified. V shed 7 bases, J shed 6 bases, and the junction held 3 bases outside the gene matches. CDR1 SNHLY and CDR2 FYNNEI come from the germline V gene. CDR3 length: 12 residues. The data were taken from a study of Graves' ophthalmopathy and Graves' hyperthyroidism. Overall study context: Hyperthyroidism qualified as stable when ophthalmopathy did not develop within 18 months of follow-up. Regarding the study as a whole: Most clonotypes expanded in thyroid above 0.001 frequency were present in blood too. Between ophthalmopathy and stable hyperthyroidism, a 13-signature model drew a separation with around 90% sensitivity and about 80% specificity.

The study amplified TCR beta CDR3 regions using RNA transcripts. After a first-round RT-PCR with HTBI primers, a second-round multiplex PCR was run. TCRdb fed the multiplex PCR reads into MiXCR, producing one record per CDR3 protein. The repertoire consists of 580,000 or so distinct CDR3 sequences, with less than 40% occurring once and the leading ten covering about 4.6%. If patients had other autoimmune diseases, uncontrolled infections, pregnancy or lactation, they were excluded. The clonotype was recovered from an adult man with Graves' hyperthyroidism. V gene TRBV2 combines with J gene TRBJ2-1; 7 bases fit TRBD1. Input material: peripheral blood or thyroid tissue (not recorded which). In DNA, the CDR3 is TGTGCCAGCATAAGACAGGGCAATGAGCAGTTCTTC. This codes for CASIRQGNEQFF.